This T cell receptor beta chain was captured in a study of blood T cell repertoires in COVID-19. Study summary: PBMCs, B-cell-depleted T cells, or T cells provided the cDNA or gDNA that made up the material.

Some clones are missing from TCRdb's copy, which holds only in-frame ones; the method was immunoSEQ multiplex PCR. The sample has 150,000 to 200,000 clones, about 88% seen once. The germline CDR1 and CDR2 sequences are LNHDA and SQIVND (reference sequence). The ends were cut back, 6 bases at V and 7 bases at J, with 4 bases in the middle. The CDR3 loop spans 10 amino acids. In this sample, this clone turned up once. The chain has TRBV19 and TRBJ1-5, with D uncertain. The specimen was peripheral blood. The receptor was isolated from a man in his 70s with active or convalescent COVID-19. CDR3 sequence: CASRAQPQHF. As DNA, the CDR3 is TGTGCCAGTAGAGCCCAGCCCCAGCATTTT. The full variable domain, completed using reference TRBV19 and TRBJ1-5, is DGGITQSPKYLFRKEGQNVTLSCEQNLNHDAMYWYRQDPGQGLRLIYYSQIVNDFQKGDIAEGYSVSREKKESFPLTVTSAQKNPTAFYLCASRAQPQHFGDGTRLSIL.